This TCR beta chain was sequenced during a study of molecular identifiers for immune sequencing clone quantification (dated 2018 in TCRdb). About the study as a whole: For a replicate experiment, the RNA from either approximately 20,000 or 100,000 naive CD8 T cells was divided into five aliquots, and four of those aliquots went on to sequencing. The study was a methods study using CD8 T cells to benchmark molecular-identifier clustering-based TCR repertoire sequencing (MIDCIRS) and TCR RNA copy counting. Broader findings and caveats from the paper: The sizes of highly expanded clones could end up underestimated when identical TCR molecules share a barcode. Naive libraries contained spiked-in Jurkat TCR RNA (roughly 10 copies' worth), which is not part of the donor repertoire. Modeling gave about three recovered TCR RNA copies per cell versus approximately 10 by digital PCR, implying roughly 28% capture efficiency. In CMV-specific effector cells, over 97% of molecules were held by clones above 20 RNA copies, whereas under 1% of molecules were held by such clones in naive cells. When barcode sub-clustering was left out, chimeric consensus sequences inflated TCR diversity, with chimeras reaching as high as 47%. Spiked-in Jurkat TCR RNA equivalent to a single cell was reported to be detectable even among more than 900,000 naive CD8 T cells.

Remarks on this clonotype: Its antigen remains undetermined. No much larger clonotype is one base removed from it; base qualities were not supplied.

The CDR3 measures 15 amino acids from cysteine to phenylalanine. This entry keeps only the CDR3 DNA: 45 bases, framed from base 1. The germline V gene yields LGHNA for CDR1 and YSLEER for CDR2. Ends trimmed: V by 9 bases, J by 1 base; bases unmatched to a gene: 10. Naive CD8 T cell libraries were made from about 21,000 to 970,000 sorted cells using 10%, 30% or 50% of purified RNA. Naive CD8 T cells were FACS-sorted as CD8+CD4-CCR7+CD45RA+ on a BD FACSAria II into RLT Plus buffer. Nine to eleven TCR copies' worth of Jurkat RNA were spiked into roughly 17,000-1,100,000 naive CD8 T cell samples to test detection sensitivity. CD8 T cells were enriched with RosetteSep CD8+ T Cell Enrichment Cocktail and Ficoll-Paque, followed by ACK red cell lysis. The method was PCR. These reads were obtained on an Illumina HiSeq 4000. Bulk TCR libraries were prepared as previously described, using TCR primers listed in Table S5. Purification of total RNA was performed with the Qiagen AllPrep DNA/RNA kit. Reads from multiple sequencing runs of the same library were pooled before analysis. The original methods were these. Reads were retained only if an exact TCR constant sequence was present, and the retained reads were trimmed to 150 nt and grouped according to their 12-nt molecular barcodes. Reads inside each barcode group were sub-clustered using a 15% Levenshtein threshold, and a quality-weighted consensus sequence was constructed for each RNA molecule. Non-functional sequences were discarded, and so were lower-count sequences lying one edit away from another sequence. Based on a fit of two negative binomial distributions, barcode sub-clusters having less than 20% of the maximum read count were discarded. TCRdb cleaned the public reads at Q25 with fastp, built clones with MiXCR and kept in-frame beta chains. CDR3 protein sequences are deduplicated, and each keeps its most common genes and DNA. The V and J calls, along with clone size, are taken from TCRdb and not from the paper's own processing. Across this sample there are 85,000 to 100,000 distinct CDR3 sequences, with roughly a fifth seen only once. Roughly 1% of the sample belongs to the ten largest clones.

The chain employs TRBV4-3 and TRBJ1-2, and 8 junction bases match TRBD1. The receptor comes from a human donor in good health. Some libraries in this study had Jurkat cell RNA spiked in. The sequenced material came from naive CD8+ T cells from blood, with Jurkat cell RNA spiked in. The cell subset or site label here, explained by the study, means: FACS-sorted CD8+CD4-CCR7+CD45RA+ naive T cells. In nucleotide form, the sequence is TGCGCCAGTAGAGTCGGGACAGGTATTAACTATGGCTACACCTTC. It specifies CASRVGTGINYGYTF.